This T cell receptor (beta chain) was sequenced in a study of cytomegalovirus exposure and HLA in healthy donors. Study-wide background: A preliminary data release comprised roughly 80 million unique TCRs obtained from HLA-typed donors.

Germline CDR1 is SGHTA and CDR2 is FQGNSA. Trimming cost V 1 base and J 4 bases, with 13 bases left between them. This CDR3 region has 16 residues. Vbeta (60) and Jbeta (13) primers were used in the PCR. TCRdb's table, derived via immunoSEQ multiplex PCR, lists solely in-frame clones and lacks some. The repertoire holds under 200,000 clones, with 75% to 80% as singletons. Whole-study results and caveats: Because they were indistinguishable, some V segments, including TRBV6-2 and TRBV6-3, were excluded. Data from an earlier analysis indicated that most TCR beta V segments were productive either about 87% or about 30% of the time. There were several of the most significant clusters that appeared linked to common viral pathogens in a later analysis.

As for this clone: Its antigen is unidentified.

Sequencing used PBMCs. The chain has TRBV7-2 and TRBJ1-4, with a tentative D call TRBD1 (5 bases). This clonotype was obtained from a woman aged 40 to 55 in good health and CMV-seropositive. The CDR3 loop reads CASSLGVGAINEKLFF. For the CDR3, the DNA is TGTGCCAGCAGCTTAGGGGTAGGGGCCATTAATGAAAAACTGTTTTTT.